The 28 T cell receptor beta chains below were found in one sample sequenced in a study of Ad26.COV2.S vaccination and SARS-CoV-2 variants. Treatment meaning: roughly 18 received Ad26.COV2.S at low or high dose, single or two shots; roughly five received placebo; per-sample allocation not given. Day 63 after the first injection of vaccine or placebo was the sampling time. Repertoires were generated with immunoSEQ multiplex PCR, while TCRdb's copy carries only in-frame clones and drops some. The sample consists of roughly 510,000 clones, around 85% of them appearing once. The input for sequencing was peripheral blood, taken in a trial of Ad26.COV2.S vaccine versus placebo. These receptors were collected from a person aged 18-60 years who received the Ad26.COV2.S COVID-19 vaccine or a placebo.

The rearrangement links TRBV9 to TRBJ2-6; the D is unclear. The V end was cut by 0 bases, the J end by 1 base, with 5 bases between. This CDR3 comprises 15 residues. Per the germline V gene, CDR1 is SGDLS and CDR2 is YYNGEE. The CDR3 loop is CASSVAPSGANVLTF. The CDR3 coding sequence is TGTGCCAGCAGCGTAGCTCCTTCTGGGGCCAACGTCCTGACTTTC.

This chain uses TRBV28 with TRBJ1-3; weak D call: TRBD1 (5 bases). Germline V lookup: CDR1 MDHEN, CDR2 SYDVKM. V lost 2 bases and J lost 3, with 11 bases in between. This CDR3 comprises 15 residues. The CDR3 bases are TGTGCCAGCAGTTTACCCCAGGGAGTTGGAAACACCATATATTTT. Amino acids: CASSLPQGVGNTIYF.

About this clone itself: A junction end diverges from the germline sequence, so it may reflect a read error. J is TRBJ1-3 and V is TRBV4-1; D is perhaps TRBD1 (5 bases). This CDR3 contains 13 residues. Germline CDR1 is MGHRA and CDR2 is YSYEKL. For the CDR3, the DNA is TGCGCCAGCAGCTCAGGGTTCGGAAGCACCATATATTTT. Translating gives CASSSGFGSTIYF.

The CDR3 region has the DNA TGTGCCACCAGTGATGAATTACGGAACACCGGGGAGCTGTTTTTT. The encoded protein is CATSDELRNTGELFF. The J gene is TRBJ2-2, the V gene TRBV24-1, with D unclear. The CDR3 length is 15 residues. Germline V gene lookup returns CDR1 KGHDR and CDR2 SFDVKD. Trimming stripped 3 bases from V and 1 base from J, with 8 bases between.

In DNA form, the CDR3 reads TGTGCCAGTAGACAGCGCTCCACAGATACGCAGTATTTT. Translated, it gives CASRQRSTDTQYF. The chain carries TRBV19 and TRBJ2-3; D not resolved. Looked up from germline, CDR1 is LNHDA and CDR2 is SQIVND (reference sequence). The CDR3 contains 13 residues. Trimming cost V 6 bases and J 2 bases, with 9 bases left between them.

As for this clone: The junction departs from the called germline gene at one end, perhaps through a read error. The chain is built from TRBV7-3 and TRBJ2-1; D is ambiguous. CDR1 SGHTA and CDR2 FQGTGA come from the germline V gene. The CDR3 is 12 residues long. The CDR3 nucleotides are TGTGTCAGCAGCTTACTTGGGAATGAGCAGTTCTTC. This translates into CVSSLLGNEQFF.

This chain links TRBV7-8 with TRBJ2-5; D gene uncertain. The CDR3 has 15 residues. The V end lost 2 bases, the J end lost 1 base, and 11 bases lay between the germline ends. Germline V gene data show CDR1 as SGHVS and CDR2 as FQNEAQ. Written as DNA, the CDR3 is TGTGCCAGCAGCTTAACTCTGGGTACCCAAGAGACCCAGTACTTC. It specifies CASSLTLGTQETQYF.

This chain connects TRBV28 to TRBJ2-1; the D gene is possibly TRBD2 (5 bases). This CDR3 region has 13 residues. Between the trimmed V and J ends, which lost 7 bases and 4 bases, there was a span of 11 bases. Germline values: CDR1 MDHEN, CDR2 SYDVKM. The CDR3 here is CASTGGLYNEQFF. The DNA for the CDR3 is TGTGCCAGCACCGGCGGACTGTACAATGAGCAGTTCTTC.

This chain links TRBV2 with TRBJ2-3; D gene unclear. The ends were cut back, 2 bases at V and 5 bases at J, with 8 bases in the middle. The CDR3 totals 13 residues. Germline CDR1 is SNHLY and CDR2 is FYNNEI. CDR3 nucleotides: TGTGCCAGCAGTGAAATTCGCGGAGATACGCAGTATTTT. Its protein product is CASSEIRGDTQYF.

This chain joins TRBV19 and TRBJ2-7; 10 bases match TRBD1. The CDR3 has 15 residues. J gave up 3 bases and V 5 bases, and 7 bases lay outside the gene matches. Germline V lookup: CDR1 LNHDA, CDR2 SQIVND (reference sequence). The CDR3 loop is CASSLYRDRGYEQYF. The CDR3 DNA reads as TGTGCCAGTAGTCTTTACCGGGACAGGGGCTACGAGCAGTACTTC.

The count of this clone is one. The chain combines TRBV19 with TRBJ2-2; D unclear. Germline CDR1 LNHDA, CDR2 SQIVND (reference sequence). CDR3 length: 12 residues. V was cut by 6 bases and J by 3 bases, with 5 bases left in between. The CDR3 DNA follows: TGTGCCAGTAGGACTTACACCGGGGAGCTGTTTTTT. As protein: CASRTYTGELFF. The variable domain in full, with the rest retrieved from reference TRBV19 and TRBJ2-2, is DGGITQSPKYLFRKEGQNVTLSCEQNLNHDAMYWYRQDPGQGLRLIYYSQIVNDFQKGDIAEGYSVSREKKESFPLTVTSAQKNPTAFYLCASRTYTGELFFGEGSRLTVL.

This chain joins TRBV11-2 and TRBJ2-5; maybe TRBD1 (6 bases). V shed 5 bases and J shed 1 base, with 20 bases lying between them. This CDR3 comprises 17 residues. Germline CDR1 reads SGHAT; CDR2 reads FQNNGV. In nucleotides, the CDR3 is TGTGCCAGCAGCCCCCGGACAGCTTATGTCGGCCAAGAGACCCAGTACTTC. This sequence encodes CASSPRTAYVGQETQYF.

The CDR3 DNA reads as TGCGCCAGCAGCCAATCATTCTTGGTTGAGCAGTTCTTC. It is translated as CASSQSFLVEQFF. The chain carries TRBV4-3 and TRBJ2-1; no definite D call. Trimming cost V 2 bases and J 9 bases, with 11 bases left between them. CDR1 LGHNA and CDR2 YSLEER come from the germline V gene. This CDR3 has 13 amino acids.

This rearrangement joins TRBV12-3 or TRBV12-4 to TRBJ1-1, with D unresolved. This CDR3 region has 13 residues. The V end was cut by 2 bases, the J end by 1 base, with 5 bases between. CDR3 in DNA: TGTGCCAGCAGTTTATCCGAGAACACTGAAGCTTTCTTT. Its protein is CASSLSENTEAFF.

The CDR3 sequence is CASKKSRDVGELFF. The CDR3 coding sequence is TGTGCCAGCAAAAAGTCCCGGGACGTCGGGGAGCTGTTTTTT. The chain carries TRBV28 and TRBJ2-2; D possibly matches TRBD1 or TRBD2 (5 bases each). The CDR3 contains 14 residues. Per the germline V gene, CDR1 is MDHEN and CDR2 is SYDVKM. Trimming cost V 7 bases and J 7 bases, with 16 bases left between them.

The chain couples TRBV30 to TRBJ1-3, with TRBD1 identical over 8 bases. The CDR3 has 16 residues. Germline V gives CDR1 GTSNPN, CDR2 SVGIG (reference sequence). V shed 7 bases, J shed 0 bases, and the junction held 11 bases outside the gene matches. CDR3 sequence: CASYSGGLRSGNTIYF. The CDR3 region has the DNA TGTGCCTCATACTCAGGGGGCCTACGCTCTGGAAACACCATATATTTT.

V is TRBV19 and J is TRBJ2-1, with 9 bases matching TRBD1. This CDR3 region has 16 residues. Looked up from germline, CDR1 is LNHDA and CDR2 is SQIVND (reference sequence). V was pared by 4 bases and J by 3 bases, with 7 bases of the junction left unmatched. This CDR3 is CASSTIQGALYNEQFF. CDR3 nucleotides: TGTGCCAGTAGTACAATACAGGGGGCCCTCTACAATGAGCAGTTCTTC.

V and J are TRBV5-1 and TRBJ2-1; D not resolved. The length of the CDR3 is 13 residues. Trimming stripped 0 bases from V and 7 bases from J, with 8 bases between. In germline, CDR1 is SGHRS, CDR2 YFSETQ. The CDR3 here is CASSLATSNEQFF. The CDR3 region has the DNA TGCGCCAGCAGCTTGGCCACCAGTAATGAGCAGTTCTTC.

This chain links TRBV14 with TRBJ2-7, with a tentative D call TRBD2 (6 bases). The CDR3 has 15 residues. Deletions cut 3 bases from V and 4 bases from J, with 16 bases between. Germline V CDR1 and CDR2: SGHDN, FVKESK. The CDR3 DNA follows: TGTGCCAGCAGCCACGTCGCCGGAGGGGATTACGAGCAGTACTTC. This codes for CASSHVAGGDYEQYF.

This chain links TRBV19 with TRBJ2-1; 8 bases match TRBD2. From germline, CDR1 is LNHDA and CDR2 SQIVND (reference sequence). The CDR3 loop spans 17 amino acids. J lost 0 bases, V lost 6 bases, and 10 bases had no gene match. The CDR3 here is CASSQTSAFSSYNEQFF. CDR3 DNA: TGTGCCAGTAGCCAGACTAGCGCGTTCAGCTCCTACAATGAGCAGTTCTTC.

CDR3 residues: CASSRLRTSGSVYEQYF. The CDR3 DNA reads as TGTGCCAGCAGCCGTCTCAGGACTAGCGGGAGTGTCTACGAGCAGTACTTC. V and J are TRBV6-2 or TRBV6-3 and TRBJ2-7; 13 nucleotides agree with TRBD2. Germline CDR1 is MNHEY and CDR2 is SVGEGT. The CDR3 has 17 residues. V lost 6 bases to trimming and J lost 3 bases; unmatched junction nucleotides: 11.

This rearrangement joins TRBV29-1 to TRBJ2-1, with TRBD2 identical over 10 bases. This CDR3 has 15 residues. The V and J ends lost 1 base and 9 bases, in that order; junction bases with no gene match: 9. Germline V lookup: CDR1 SQVTM, CDR2 ANQGSEA. The CDR3 nucleotides read TGCAGCGTTGAAGGTCCCCTAGCGGGAGTGGGTGAGCAGTTCTTC. Translating gives CSVEGPLAGVGEQFF.

The rearrangement joins TRBV5-6 to TRBJ1-4, with D uncertain. The germline gives CDR1 SGHDT, CDR2 YYEEEE. Deletions cut 4 bases from V and 6 bases from J, with 13 bases between. The CDR3 totals 14 residues. The CDR3 loop reads CASSLDGSHEKLFF. The CDR3 DNA sequence: TGTGCCAGCAGCCTAGACGGCTCCCATGAAAAACTGTTTTTT.

This chain connects TRBV18 to TRBJ2-7, with 9 bases identical to TRBD1. Germline loops: CDR1 KGHSH, CDR2 LQKENI. With V trimmed by 5 bases and J by 2 bases, 1 base remained unmatched. This CDR3 has 13 amino acids. As DNA, the CDR3 is TGTGCCAGCTCAGGGACAGGGACCTACGAGCAGTACTTC. Protein: CASSGTGTYEQYF.

This rearrangement joins TRBV5-1 to TRBJ2-7; D is tentatively TRBD1 or TRBD2 (6 bases each). V lost 3 bases and J lost 0, with 13 bases in between. Germline V gene sequence: CDR1 SGHRS, CDR2 YFSETQ. This CDR3 spans 15 amino acids. CDR3 sequence (DNA): TGCGCCAGCAGCTGGAGGGGGGTAGGCTCCTACGAGCAGTACTTC. Translated: CASSWRGVGSYEQYF.

A single count supports this clone. The rearrangement links TRBV28 to TRBJ1-2; 10 bases match TRBD1. Germline V gives CDR1 MDHEN, CDR2 SYDVKM. V lost 6 bases, J lost 5 bases, and 9 bases stayed unmatched. This CDR3 is built from 15 residues. As DNA, the CDR3 is TGTGCCAGCAGCCCCGGGACAGGGGCTCGTTATGGCTACACCTTC. This sequence encodes CASSPGTGARYGYTF.

The chain uses TRBV27 and TRBJ2-2; D is possibly TRBD1 or TRBD2 (5 bases each). CDR3 size: 14 residues. CDR1 is MNHEY, CDR2 SMNVEV, per germline (reference sequence). Between the trimmed V and J ends, which lost 3 bases and 7 bases, there was a span of 12 bases. The CDR3 DNA reads as TGTGCCAGCAGTTTCTTCGCAGGGAGCGGGGAGCTGTTTTTT. This encodes CASSFFAGSGELFF.

J is TRBJ2-2 and V is TRBV19; D perhaps matches TRBD1 (6 bases). The CDR3 consists of 15 residues. Trimming removed 9 bases from V and 2 bases from J, with 16 bases in between. Per the germline V gene, CDR1 is LNHDA and CDR2 is SQIVND (reference sequence). CDR3 in amino acids: CASRTPQGNTGELFF. The CDR3 region has the DNA TGTGCCAGCCGGACCCCACAGGGTAACACCGGGGAGCTGTTTTTT.